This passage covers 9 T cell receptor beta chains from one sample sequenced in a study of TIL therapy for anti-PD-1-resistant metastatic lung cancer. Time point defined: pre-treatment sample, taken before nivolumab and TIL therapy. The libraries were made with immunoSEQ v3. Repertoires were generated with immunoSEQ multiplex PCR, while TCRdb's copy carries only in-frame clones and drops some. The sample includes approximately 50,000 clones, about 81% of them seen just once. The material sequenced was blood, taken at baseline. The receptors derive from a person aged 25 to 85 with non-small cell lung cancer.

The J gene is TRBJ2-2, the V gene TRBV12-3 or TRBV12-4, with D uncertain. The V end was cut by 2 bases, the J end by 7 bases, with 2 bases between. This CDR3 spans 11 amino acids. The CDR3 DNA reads TGTGCCAGCAGTTTACGCGGGGAGCTGTTTTTT. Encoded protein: CASSLRGELFF.

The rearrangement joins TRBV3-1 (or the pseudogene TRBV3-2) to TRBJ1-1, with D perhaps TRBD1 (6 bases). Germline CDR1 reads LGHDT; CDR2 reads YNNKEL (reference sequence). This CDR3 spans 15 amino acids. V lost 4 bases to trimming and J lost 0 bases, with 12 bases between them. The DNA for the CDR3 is TGTGCCAGCAGCCCAAGGACAGCCTTGAACACTGAAGCTTTCTTT. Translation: CASSPRTALNTEAFF.

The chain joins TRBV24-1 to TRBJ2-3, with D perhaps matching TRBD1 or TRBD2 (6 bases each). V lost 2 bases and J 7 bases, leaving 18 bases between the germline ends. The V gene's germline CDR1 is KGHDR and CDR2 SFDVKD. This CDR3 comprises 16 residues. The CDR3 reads CATSDWGTGAQHTQYF. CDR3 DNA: TGTGCCACCAGTGATTGGGGGACGGGGGCACAACATACGCAGTATTTT.

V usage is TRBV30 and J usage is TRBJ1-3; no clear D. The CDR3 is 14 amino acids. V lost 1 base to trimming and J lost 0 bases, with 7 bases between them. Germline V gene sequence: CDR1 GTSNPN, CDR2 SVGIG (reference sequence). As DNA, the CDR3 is TGTGCCTGGAGTGGAAGGATCTCTGGAAACACCATATATTTT. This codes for CAWSGRISGNTIYF.

CDR3 in amino acids: CAWSRKGLGDEKLFF. CDR3 nucleotides: TGTGCCTGGAGTCGAAAGGGTTTAGGAGATGAAAAACTGTTTTTT. The chain is built from TRBV30 and TRBJ1-4; no firm D call. The CDR3 consists of 15 residues. CDR1 and CDR2 from the germline V gene are GTSNPN and SVGIG (reference sequence). V was trimmed by 2 bases and J by 6 bases, leaving 16 bases between them.

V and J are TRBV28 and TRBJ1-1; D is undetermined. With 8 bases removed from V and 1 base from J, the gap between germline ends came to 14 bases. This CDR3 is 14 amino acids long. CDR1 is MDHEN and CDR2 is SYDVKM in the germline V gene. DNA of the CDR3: TGTGCCAGCGCCAGACGGATAACGAACACTGAAGCTTTCTTT. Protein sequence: CASARRITNTEAFF.

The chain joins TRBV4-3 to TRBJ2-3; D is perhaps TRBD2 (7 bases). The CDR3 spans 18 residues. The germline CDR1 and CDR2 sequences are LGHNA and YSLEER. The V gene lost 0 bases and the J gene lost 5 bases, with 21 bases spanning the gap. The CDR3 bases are TGCGCCAGCAGCCAAGATGGCTCGGGGGCGGGGGCGTTAGATACGCAGTATTTT. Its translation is CASSQDGSGAGALDTQYF.

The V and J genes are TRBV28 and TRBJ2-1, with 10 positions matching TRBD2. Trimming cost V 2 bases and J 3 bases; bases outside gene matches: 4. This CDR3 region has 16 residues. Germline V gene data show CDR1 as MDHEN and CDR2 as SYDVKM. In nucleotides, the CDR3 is TGTGCCAGCAGTTTAAGCGGGGGGGGTTTCTACAATGAGCAGTTCTTC. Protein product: CASSLSGGGFYNEQFF.

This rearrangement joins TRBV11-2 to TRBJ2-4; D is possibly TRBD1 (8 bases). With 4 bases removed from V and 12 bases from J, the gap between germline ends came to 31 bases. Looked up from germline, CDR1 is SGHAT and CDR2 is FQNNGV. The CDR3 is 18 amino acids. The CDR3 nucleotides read TGTGCCAGCAGCTCGCTAAGGGGGGGGACTATCCCCCAGGGGGCTCAGTACTTC. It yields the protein CASSSLRGGTIPQGAQYF. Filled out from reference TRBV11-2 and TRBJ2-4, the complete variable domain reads EAGVAQSPRYKIIEKRQSVAFWCNPISGHATLYWYQQILGQGPKLLIQFQNNGVVDDSQLPKDRFSAERLKGVDSTLKIQPAKLEDSAVYLCASSSLRGGTIPQGAQYFGAGTRLSVL.